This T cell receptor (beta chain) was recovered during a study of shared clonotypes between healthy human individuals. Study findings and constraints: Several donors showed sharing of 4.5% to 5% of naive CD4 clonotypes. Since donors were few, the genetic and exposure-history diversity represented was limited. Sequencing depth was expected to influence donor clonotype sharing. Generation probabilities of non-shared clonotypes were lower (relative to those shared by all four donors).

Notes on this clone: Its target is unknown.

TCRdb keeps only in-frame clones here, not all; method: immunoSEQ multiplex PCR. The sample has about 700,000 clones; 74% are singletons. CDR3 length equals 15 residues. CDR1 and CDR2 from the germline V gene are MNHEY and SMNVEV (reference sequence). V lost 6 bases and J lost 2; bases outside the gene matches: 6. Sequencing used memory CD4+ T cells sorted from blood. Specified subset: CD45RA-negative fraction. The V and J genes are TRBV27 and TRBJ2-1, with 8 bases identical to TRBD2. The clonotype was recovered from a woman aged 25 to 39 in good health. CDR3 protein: CASRSAGVTYNEQFF. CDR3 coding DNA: TGTGCCAGCAGGTCAGCGGGAGTTACCTACAATGAGCAGTTCTTC.